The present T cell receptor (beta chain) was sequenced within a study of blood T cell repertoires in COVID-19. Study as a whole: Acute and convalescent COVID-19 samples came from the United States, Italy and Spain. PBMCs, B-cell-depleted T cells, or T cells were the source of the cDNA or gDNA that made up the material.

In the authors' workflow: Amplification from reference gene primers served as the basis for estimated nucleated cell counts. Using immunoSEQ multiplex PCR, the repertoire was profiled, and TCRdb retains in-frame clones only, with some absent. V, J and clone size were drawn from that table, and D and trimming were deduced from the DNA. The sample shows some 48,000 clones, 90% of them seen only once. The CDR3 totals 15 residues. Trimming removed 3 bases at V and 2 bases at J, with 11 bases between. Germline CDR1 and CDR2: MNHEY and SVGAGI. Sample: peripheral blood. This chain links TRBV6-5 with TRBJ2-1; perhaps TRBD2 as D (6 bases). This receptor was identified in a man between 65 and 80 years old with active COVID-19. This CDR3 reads CASSYRRRAYNEQFF. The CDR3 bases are TGTGCCAGCAGTTATCGGAGGAGGGCCTACAATGAGCAGTTCTTC.